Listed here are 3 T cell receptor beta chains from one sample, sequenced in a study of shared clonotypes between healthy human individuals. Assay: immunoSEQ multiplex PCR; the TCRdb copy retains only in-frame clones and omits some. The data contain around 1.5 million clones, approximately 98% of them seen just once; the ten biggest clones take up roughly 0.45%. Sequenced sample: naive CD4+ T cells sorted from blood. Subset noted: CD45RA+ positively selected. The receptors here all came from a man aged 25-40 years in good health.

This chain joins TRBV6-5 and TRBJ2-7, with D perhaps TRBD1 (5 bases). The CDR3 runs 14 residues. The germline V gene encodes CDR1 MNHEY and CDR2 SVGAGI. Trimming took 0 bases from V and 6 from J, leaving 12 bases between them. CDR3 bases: TGTGCCAGCAGTTACTCGTTTCCAGGGCCCGAGCAGTACTTC. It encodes CASSYSFPGPEQYF.

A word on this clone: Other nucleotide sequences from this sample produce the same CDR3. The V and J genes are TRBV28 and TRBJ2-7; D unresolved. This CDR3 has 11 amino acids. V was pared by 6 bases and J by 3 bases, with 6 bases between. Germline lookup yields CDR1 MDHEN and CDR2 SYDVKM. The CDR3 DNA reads TGTGCCAGCAGGACTCTCTACGAGCAGTACTTC. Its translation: CASRTLYEQYF.

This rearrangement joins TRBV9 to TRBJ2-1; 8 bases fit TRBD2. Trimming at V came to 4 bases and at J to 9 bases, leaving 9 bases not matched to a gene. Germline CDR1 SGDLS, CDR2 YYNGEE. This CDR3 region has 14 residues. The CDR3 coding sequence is TGTGCCAGCAGCACTGGGACTAGTTCGCTTGAGCAGTTCTTC. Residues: CASSTGTSSLEQFF.